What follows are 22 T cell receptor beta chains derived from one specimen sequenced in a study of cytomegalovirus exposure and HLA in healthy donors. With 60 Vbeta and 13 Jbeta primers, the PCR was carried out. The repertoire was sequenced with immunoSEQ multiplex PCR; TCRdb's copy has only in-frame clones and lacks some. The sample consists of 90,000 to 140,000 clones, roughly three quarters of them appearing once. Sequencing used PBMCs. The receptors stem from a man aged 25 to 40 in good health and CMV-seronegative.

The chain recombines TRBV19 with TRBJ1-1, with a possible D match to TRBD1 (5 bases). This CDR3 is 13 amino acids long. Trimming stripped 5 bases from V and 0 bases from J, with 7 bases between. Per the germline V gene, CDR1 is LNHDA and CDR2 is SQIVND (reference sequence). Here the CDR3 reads CASSGALNTEAFF. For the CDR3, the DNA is TGTGCCAGTAGTGGGGCCCTGAACACTGAAGCTTTCTTT.

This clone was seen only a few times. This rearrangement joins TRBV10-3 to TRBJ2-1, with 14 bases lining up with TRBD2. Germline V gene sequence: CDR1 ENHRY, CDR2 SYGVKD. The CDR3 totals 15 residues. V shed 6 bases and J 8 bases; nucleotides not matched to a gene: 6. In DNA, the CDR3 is TGTGCCATCAGCCCGGGACTAGCGGGGGCGGATGAGCAGTTCTTC. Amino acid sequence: CAISPGLAGADEQFF.

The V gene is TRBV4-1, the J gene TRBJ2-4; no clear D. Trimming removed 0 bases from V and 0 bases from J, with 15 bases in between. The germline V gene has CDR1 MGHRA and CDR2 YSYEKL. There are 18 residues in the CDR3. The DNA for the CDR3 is TGCGCCAGCAGCCAAGAATGGCAGATCGTTATAGCCAAAAACATTCAGTACTTC. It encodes CASSQEWQIVIAKNIQYF.

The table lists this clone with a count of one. This CDR3 is CASSPNAGTYEQYF. Here the CDR3 DNA reads TGTGCCAGCAGCCCAAATGCAGGGACATACGAGCAGTACTTC. The J gene is TRBJ2-7, the V gene TRBV5-6; maybe TRBD1 (6 bases). The germline V and J ends were trimmed by 4 bases and 4 bases, with 15 bases remaining between them. Germline loops: CDR1 SGHDT, CDR2 YYEEEE. The CDR3 sequence is 14 residues long.

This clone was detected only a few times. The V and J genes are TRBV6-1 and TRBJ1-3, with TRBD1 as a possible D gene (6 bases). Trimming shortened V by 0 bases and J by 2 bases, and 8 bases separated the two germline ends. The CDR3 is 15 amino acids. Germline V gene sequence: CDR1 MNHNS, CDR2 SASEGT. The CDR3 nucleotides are TGTGCCAGCAGTGAAGCGGCAGGGGCTGGAAACACCATATATTTT. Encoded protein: CASSEAAGAGNTIYF.

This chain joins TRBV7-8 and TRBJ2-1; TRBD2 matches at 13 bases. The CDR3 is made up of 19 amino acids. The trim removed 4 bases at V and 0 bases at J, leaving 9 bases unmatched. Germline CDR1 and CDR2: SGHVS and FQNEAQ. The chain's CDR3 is CASSSPGLAGRSSYNEQFF. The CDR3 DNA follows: TGTGCCAGCAGCTCCCCGGGACTAGCGGGGAGGAGCTCCTACAATGAGCAGTTCTTC.

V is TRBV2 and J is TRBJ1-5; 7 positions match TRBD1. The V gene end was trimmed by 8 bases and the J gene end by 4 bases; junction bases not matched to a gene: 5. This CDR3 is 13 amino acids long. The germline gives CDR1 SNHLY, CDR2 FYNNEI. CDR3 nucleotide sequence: TGTGCCAGCGCTGACAGGGAAAATCAGCCCCAGCATTTT. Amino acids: CASADRENQPQHF.

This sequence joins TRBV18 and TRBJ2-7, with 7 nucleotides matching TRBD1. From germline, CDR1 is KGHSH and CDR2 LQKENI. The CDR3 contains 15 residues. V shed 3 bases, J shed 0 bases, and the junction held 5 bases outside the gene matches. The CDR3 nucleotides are TGTGCCAGCTCACCCGACAGGGTTAGCTCCTACGAGCAGTACTTC. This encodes CASSPDRVSSYEQYF.

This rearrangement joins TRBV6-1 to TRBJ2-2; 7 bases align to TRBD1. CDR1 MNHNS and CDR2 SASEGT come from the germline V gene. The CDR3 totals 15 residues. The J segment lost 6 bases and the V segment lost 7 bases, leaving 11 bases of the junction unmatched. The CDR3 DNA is TGTGCCAGCATTCGGACAGGCGTCTCCCCCGGGGAGCTGTTTTTT. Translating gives CASIRTGVSPGELFF.

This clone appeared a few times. The CDR3 reads CASSVGGGQDSYKNIQYF. The CDR3 coding sequence is TGTGCCAGCAGCGTAGGAGGGGGCCAGGACAGTTACAAAAACATTCAGTACTTC. This chain connects TRBV9 to TRBJ2-4; 7 bases are shared with TRBD1. J was trimmed by 3 bases and V by 0 bases; bases with no gene match: 12. In germline, CDR1 is SGDLS, CDR2 YYNGEE. The length of the CDR3 is 18 residues.

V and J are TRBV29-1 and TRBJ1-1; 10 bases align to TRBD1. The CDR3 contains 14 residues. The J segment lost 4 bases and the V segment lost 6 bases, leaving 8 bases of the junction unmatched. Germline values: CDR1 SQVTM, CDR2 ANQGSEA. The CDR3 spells CSVSRDRGGTEAFF. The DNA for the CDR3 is TGCAGCGTAAGTCGGGACAGGGGTGGCACTGAAGCTTTCTTT.

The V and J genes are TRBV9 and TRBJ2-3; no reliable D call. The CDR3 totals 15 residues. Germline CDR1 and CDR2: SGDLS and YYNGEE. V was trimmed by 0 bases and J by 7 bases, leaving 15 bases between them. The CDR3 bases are TGTGCCAGCAGCGTAGAGTCGGAGCCGGTTTATACGCAGTATTTT. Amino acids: CASSVESEPVYTQYF.

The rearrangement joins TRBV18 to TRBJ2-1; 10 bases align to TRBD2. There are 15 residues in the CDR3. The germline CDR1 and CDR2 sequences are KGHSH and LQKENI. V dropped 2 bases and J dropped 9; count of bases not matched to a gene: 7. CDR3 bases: TGTGCCAGCTCACCAAAGCGGGAGGGGTTCGGTGAGCAGTTCTTC. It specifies CASSPKREGFGEQFF.

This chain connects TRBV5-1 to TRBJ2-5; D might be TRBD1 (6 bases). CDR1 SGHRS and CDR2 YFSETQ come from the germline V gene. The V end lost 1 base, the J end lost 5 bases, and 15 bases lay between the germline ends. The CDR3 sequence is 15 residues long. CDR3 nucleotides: TGCGCCAGCAGCTTGATGTCAGGGGTGGCGGAGACCCAGTACTTC. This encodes CASSLMSGVAETQYF. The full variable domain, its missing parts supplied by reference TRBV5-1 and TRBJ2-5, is KAGVTQTPRYLIKTRGQQVTLSCSPISGHRSVSWYQQTPGQGLQFLFEYFSETQRNKGNFPGRFSGRQFSNSRSEMNVSTLELGDSALYLCASSLMSGVAETQYFGPGTRLLVL.

The CDR3 is CASSSASGAGEKLFF. The DNA of the CDR3 is TGTGCCAGCAGCTCTGCCTCAGGGGCGGGCGAAAAACTGTTTTTT. The chain recombines TRBV7-2 with TRBJ1-4, with D possibly TRBD1 on 6 matching bases. The CDR3 loop spans 15 amino acids. Germline V lookup: CDR1 SGHTA, CDR2 FQGNSA. Between the trimmed V and J ends, which lost 4 bases and 8 bases, there was a span of 17 bases.

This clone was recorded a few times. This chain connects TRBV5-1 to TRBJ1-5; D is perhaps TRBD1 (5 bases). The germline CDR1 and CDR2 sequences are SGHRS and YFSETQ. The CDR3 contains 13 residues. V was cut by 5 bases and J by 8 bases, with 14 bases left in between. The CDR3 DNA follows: TGCGCCAGCAGTCTAACGGTAGGGGAGCCCCAGCATTTT. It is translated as CASSLTVGEPQHF. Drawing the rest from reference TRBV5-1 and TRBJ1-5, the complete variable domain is KAGVTQTPRYLIKTRGQQVTLSCSPISGHRSVSWYQQTPGQGLQFLFEYFSETQRNKGNFPGRFSGRQFSNSRSEMNVSTLELGDSALYLCASSLTVGEPQHFGDGTRLSIL.

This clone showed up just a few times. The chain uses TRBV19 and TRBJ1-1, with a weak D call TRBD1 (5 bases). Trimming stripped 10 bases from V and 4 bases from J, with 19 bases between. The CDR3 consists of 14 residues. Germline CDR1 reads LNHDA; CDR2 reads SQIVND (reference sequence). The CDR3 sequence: CATRGSGGTTEAFF. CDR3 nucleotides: TGTGCCACTAGAGGCAGCGGGGGGACCACTGAAGCTTTCTTT.

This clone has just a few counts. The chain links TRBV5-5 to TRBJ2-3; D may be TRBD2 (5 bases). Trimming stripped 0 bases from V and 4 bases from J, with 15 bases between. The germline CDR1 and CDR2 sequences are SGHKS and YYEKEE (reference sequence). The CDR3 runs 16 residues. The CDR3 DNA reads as TGTGCCAGCAGCTTGGGAGGGAGCCATCCCCCAGATACGCAGTATTTT. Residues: CASSLGGSHPPDTQYF.

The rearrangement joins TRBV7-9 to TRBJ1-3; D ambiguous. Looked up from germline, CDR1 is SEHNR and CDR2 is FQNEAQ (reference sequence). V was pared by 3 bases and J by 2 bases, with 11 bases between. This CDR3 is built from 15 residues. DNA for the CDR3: TGTGCCAGCAGCTTGGCCCTGAGGGCTGGAAACACCATATATTTT. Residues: CASSLALRAGNTIYF.

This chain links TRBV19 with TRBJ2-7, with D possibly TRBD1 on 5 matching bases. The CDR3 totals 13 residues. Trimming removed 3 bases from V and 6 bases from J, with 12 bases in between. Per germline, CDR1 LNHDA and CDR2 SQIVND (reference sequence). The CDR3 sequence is CASSINGALEQYF. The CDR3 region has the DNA TGTGCCAGTAGTATCAATGGGGCCCTCGAGCAGTACTTC.

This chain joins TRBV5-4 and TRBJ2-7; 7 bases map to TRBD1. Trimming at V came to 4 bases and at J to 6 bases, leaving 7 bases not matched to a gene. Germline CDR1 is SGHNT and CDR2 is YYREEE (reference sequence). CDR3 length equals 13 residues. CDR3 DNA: TGTGCCAGCAGCCTAGACAGGGCGGGCGAGCAGTACTTC. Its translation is CASSLDRAGEQYF.

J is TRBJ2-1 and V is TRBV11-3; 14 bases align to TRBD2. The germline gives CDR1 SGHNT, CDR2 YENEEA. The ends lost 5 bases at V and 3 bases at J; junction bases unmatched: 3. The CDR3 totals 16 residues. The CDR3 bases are TGTGCCAGCAGCCCAGGGACTAGCGGGGGCTACAATGAGCAGTTCTTC. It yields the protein CASSPGTSGGYNEQFF.